This entry describes one T cell receptor beta chain. Its specificity is unknown. V lost 5 bases and J lost 4, with 18 bases in between. The CDR3 is 15 residues long. The germline CDR1 and CDR2 sequences are LNHDA and SQIVND (reference sequence). The authors distributed each subset's genomic DNA evenly over several immunoSEQ plates. Profiled with immunoSEQ multiplex PCR; TCRdb holds only in-frame clones, not every one. The sample lists roughly 2 million clones, approximately 94% seen once, with approximately 1.2% in the top ten. Positive CCR7 selection of CD45RO-negative cells yielded the naive CD8 cells, and terminally differentiated effector memory CD45RA+ cells were excluded. This entry comes from a study of shared clonotypes between healthy human individuals. Study-wide findings and caveats: Despite large depth, rarefaction showed incomplete sorted-subset sequencing. A few donors had around 5.2% of their naive CD4 clonotypes in common.

This TCR derives from a man younger than 35 in good health. The chain couples TRBV19 to TRBJ2-7, with a possible D match to TRBD2 (5 bases). Sequenced sample: naive CD8+ T cells sorted from blood. In nucleotides, the CDR3 is TGTGCCAGTAGTGACCGGGTCGCGGGCTCTTACGAGCAGTACTTC. It translates to CASSDRVAGSYEQYF.